This T cell receptor beta chain was obtained from a study of long-term antiretroviral therapy in people with HIV. Study-wide points: Dating from the mid-2000s to the late 2010s, the blood was possibly obtained under older ART regimens.

With respect to this clone: Its target is not known.

In each sample, about 0.9-10 million cryopreserved PBMC were present before DNA extraction. V lost 1 base and J 3 bases, leaving 19 bases between the germline ends. The germline CDR1 and CDR2 sequences are SGHTS and YDEGEE. The CDR3 spans 17 residues. Running of the v3.0 immunoSEQ assay took place at survey level. Per sample, sequencing targeted about 40,000-50,000 T-cell genomes. Method: immunoSEQ multiplex PCR; TCRdb's copy keeps in-frame clones and lacks some. The repertoire has around 20,000 clones, 85% of them found once; the top ten carry approximately 4%. This specimen consisted of unsorted PBMCs, obtained roughly 4 years after starting antiretroviral therapy. The sequence was obtained from a young man with HIV. This chain links TRBV5-8 with TRBJ1-2, with a possible D match to TRBD1 (5 bases). Written as DNA, the CDR3 is TGTGCCAGCAGCTTGAAGTTTGCGTCAGGGTCATACTATGGCTACACCTTC. Translated, it gives CASSLKFASGSYYGYTF. The full variable domain, its missing parts supplied by reference TRBV5-8 and TRBJ1-2, is EAGVTQSPTHLIKTRGQQATLRCSPISGHTSVYWYQQALGLGLQFLLWYDEGEERNRGNFPPRFSGRQFPNYSSELNVNALELEDSALYLCASSLKFASGSYYGYTFGSGTRLTVV.